The T cell receptor (beta chain) described here comes from a study of blood T cell repertoires in COVID-19. At the level of the study: The samples span acute and convalescent COVID-19 from the United States, Italy and Spain. T cells, B-cell-depleted T cells, or PBMCs provided the cDNA or gDNA that served as material.

Per germline, CDR1 SGHTS and CDR2 YDEGEE. The CDR3 is 15 residues long. After removal of 5 bases from V and 4 bases from J, the junction contained 9 bases not matched to a gene. In the original analysis: Estimated nucleated cell counts came from reference gene primer amplification. Assay: immunoSEQ multiplex PCR; the TCRdb copy retains only in-frame clones and omits some. That table is the source of V, J and clone size, and D and trimming were worked out from the DNA. Of around 200,000 clones in the sample, approximately 87% are singletons; the top ten hold 3% to 4%. The receptor comes from a man aged 18 to 35 with active or convalescent COVID-19. The chain links TRBV5-8 to TRBJ1-5; 7 nucleotides align to TRBD1. Sequenced input: peripheral blood. The CDR3 sequence is CASSTGTAVNQPQHF. Here the CDR3 DNA reads TGTGCCAGCAGTACTGGGACAGCGGTGAATCAGCCCCAGCATTTT.